This TCR beta chain emerged from a study of breast tumors, draining lymph nodes, adjacent tissues. Using its own MiXCR run on the multiplex PCR reads, TCRdb lists one record per CDR3 protein. The table lists under 350,000 distinct CDR3 sequences, 30% to 35% of them singletons, with more than 0.95% in the top ten. Comments on this clonotype: Since a much larger clone is just one base distant, this may be a read error.

Axillary draining lymph nodes of breast cancer patients supplied the node samples. Germline V gene lookup returns CDR1 ENHRY and CDR2 SYGVKD. The CDR3 contains 14 residues. The V end lost 2 bases, the J end lost 2 bases, and 10 bases lay between the germline ends. The V and J genes are TRBV10-3 and TRBJ2-7; TRBD1 or TRBD2 may be the D gene (5 bases each). Sequenced input: axillary lymph node tissue. This receptor was identified in a female donor with breast cancer. Some clones in this sample may be carry-over from other donors' samples. CDR3 sequence: CAISEGTGTYEQYF. Here the CDR3 DNA reads TGTGCCATCAGTGAGGGGACGGGCACCTACGAGCAGTACTTC.